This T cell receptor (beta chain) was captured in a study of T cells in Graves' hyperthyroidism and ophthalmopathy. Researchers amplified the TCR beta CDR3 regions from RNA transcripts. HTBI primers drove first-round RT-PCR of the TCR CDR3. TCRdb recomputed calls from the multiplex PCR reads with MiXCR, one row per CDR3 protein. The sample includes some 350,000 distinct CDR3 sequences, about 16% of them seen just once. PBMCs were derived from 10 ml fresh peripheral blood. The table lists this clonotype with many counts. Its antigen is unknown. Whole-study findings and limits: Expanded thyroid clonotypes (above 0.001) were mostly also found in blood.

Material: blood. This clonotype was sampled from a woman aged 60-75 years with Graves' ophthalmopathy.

This CDR3 is CASSPRTGAYEQYF. The CDR3 nucleotides are TGCGCCAGCAGCCCCCGGACGGGGGCCTACGAGCAGTACTTC. This rearrangement joins TRBV5-1 to TRBJ2-7; maybe TRBD2 (6 bases). The CDR3 is 14 residues long. Trimming left V 4 bases short and J 2 bases short, with 13 bases between. Germline V CDR1 and CDR2: SGHRS, YFSETQ.